Shown below are 23 T cell receptor beta chains from a single sample sequenced in a study of early stage breast cancer tumors. The repertoire was sequenced with immunoSEQ multiplex PCR; TCRdb's copy has only in-frame clones and lacks some. The sample consists of some 75,000 clones, under 85% of them appearing once. The sample was blood. The receptor set was obtained from a person aged 55 to 69 with breast cancer.

The chain couples TRBV11-1 to TRBJ2-5, with 8 bases identical to TRBD2. In germline, CDR1 is SGHAT, CDR2 FQDESV (reference sequence). V lost 4 bases, J lost 5 bases, and 15 bases stayed unmatched. The CDR3 totals 17 residues. CDR3 DNA sequence: TGTGCCAGCAGCTCCTCTCCCTTCCGACTAGCGTGGGAGACCCAGTACTTC. As protein: CASSSSPFRLAWETQYF.

This clone was detected only a few times. The genes are TRBV6-5 and TRBJ1-2; 8 positions agree with TRBD1. Losses at the gene ends were 10 bases for V and 6 bases for J; bases not matched to a gene: 10. Germline CDR1 MNHEY, CDR2 SVGAGI. The CDR3 consists of 13 residues. The chain's CDR3 is CATAMTGANGYTF. DNA for the CDR3: TGTGCCACCGCGATGACAGGGGCGAATGGCTACACCTTC.

The chain uses TRBV19 and TRBJ2-4; 9 nucleotides align to TRBD2. The J segment lost 5 bases and the V segment lost 6 bases, leaving 14 bases of the junction unmatched. In germline, CDR1 is LNHDA, CDR2 SQIVND (reference sequence). The length of the CDR3 is 17 residues. The CDR3 DNA reads as TGTGCCAGTAGCTACGTTTCTAGCGGGATCTCGGAAAACATTCAGTACTTC. Protein product: CASSYVSSGISENIQYF. Full variable domain (missing parts from reference TRBV19 and TRBJ2-4): DGGITQSPKYLFRKEGQNVTLSCEQNLNHDAMYWYRQDPGQGLRLIYYSQIVNDFQKGDIAEGYSVSREKKESFPLTVTSAQKNPTAFYLCASSYVSSGISENIQYFGAGTRLSVL.

The V call is TRBV28, the J call TRBJ1-5; 9 bases match TRBD1. Germline CDR1 and CDR2: MDHEN and SYDVKM. The length of the CDR3 is 16 residues. The V segment lost 6 bases and the J segment 2 bases; nucleotides outside the gene matches: 8. CDR3 in amino acids: CASSLQGAQGNQPQHF. The CDR3 DNA reads TGTGCCAGCAGCCTACAGGGGGCGCAGGGCAATCAGCCCCAGCATTTT. The full variable domain, with the rest looked up from reference TRBV28 and TRBJ1-5, is DVKVTQSSRYLVKRTGEKVFLECVQDMDHENMFWYRQDPGLGLRLIYFSYDVKMKEKGDIPEGYSVSREKKERFSLILESASTNQTSMYLCASSLQGAQGNQPQHFGDGTRLSIL.

Regarding this clone: The junction does not match germline at one end; this may be a read error. V is TRBV11-1 and J is TRBJ2-1; no reliable D call. Germline values: CDR1 SGHAT, CDR2 FQDESV (reference sequence). The CDR3 is 11 amino acids. CDR3 DNA: TGTGCCAGCAGCCAATACACTGAGCAGTTCTTC. It is translated as CASSQYTEQFF.

The chain recombines TRBV5-1 with TRBJ2-3, with TRBD2 matching 10 bases. With 0 bases clipped from V and 1 base from J, the junction kept 5 bases outside the gene matches. The CDR3 consists of 17 residues. CDR1 and CDR2 from the germline V gene are SGHRS and YFSETQ. The CDR3 nucleotides are TGCGCCAGCAGCTTGGGAACCGGGACTAGCGGCACAGATACGCAGTATTTT. This translates into CASSLGTGTSGTDTQYF. Variable domain in full (rest from reference TRBV5-1 and TRBJ2-3): KAGVTQTPRYLIKTRGQQVTLSCSPISGHRSVSWYQQTPGQGLQFLFEYFSETQRNKGNFPGRFSGRQFSNSRSEMNVSTLELGDSALYLCASSLGTGTSGTDTQYFGPGTRLTVL.

The chain combines TRBV5-4 with TRBJ1-2, with TRBD1 matching 7 bases. V lost 3 bases, J lost 2 bases, and 7 bases stayed unmatched. Germline loops: CDR1 SGHNT, CDR2 YYREEE (reference sequence). This CDR3 has 15 residues. The CDR3 bases are TGTGCCAGCAGCTCCCCCGGGACAGCGAACTATGGCTACACCTTC. Amino acid sequence: CASSSPGTANYGYTF.

This chain joins TRBV15 and TRBJ1-4; D unclear. This CDR3 is built from 13 residues. The V and J ends lost 8 bases and 6 bases respectively, with 13 bases between them. The V gene's germline CDR1 is LNHNV and CDR2 YYDKDF (reference sequence). CDR3 amino acids: CATGVAQYEKLFF. The CDR3, as DNA: TGTGCCACCGGAGTGGCCCAATATGAAAAACTGTTTTTT.

This clone was observed once. The V gene is TRBV9, the J gene TRBJ2-1; 8 nucleotides align to TRBD2. The germline V gene encodes CDR1 SGDLS and CDR2 YYNGEE. V dropped 2 bases and J dropped 8; count of bases not matched to a gene: 6. The CDR3 totals 14 residues. The DNA for the CDR3 is TGTGCCAGCAGCGTGGGGACTAGTTGGGATGAGCAGTTCTTC. Amino acid sequence: CASSVGTSWDEQFF.

As DNA, the CDR3 is TGTGCCAGTTCTACCAGCGGGGGGCGGGTAGAGACCCAGTACTTC. Amino acid sequence: CASSTSGGRVETQYF. The gene calls are TRBV19 and TRBJ2-5; 9 nucleotides line up with TRBD2. Per the germline V gene, CDR1 is LNHDA and CDR2 is SQIVND (reference sequence). With V trimmed by 8 bases and J by 4 bases, 11 bases remained unmatched. This CDR3 spans 15 amino acids.

The chain has TRBV15 and TRBJ2-1, with 9 nucleotides matching TRBD2. Unmatched junction bases numbered 5, after V lost 1 base and J lost 10 bases. The CDR3 is 14 amino acids. The germline gives CDR1 LNHNV, CDR2 YYDKDF (reference sequence). The CDR3 DNA follows: TGTGCCACCAGCAGAGTCAGCGGGGGGTCCGAGCAGTTCTTC. This sequence encodes CATSRVSGGSEQFF.

The chain joins TRBV9 to TRBJ2-7, with D perhaps TRBD1 or TRBD2 (5 bases each). Trimming left V 0 bases short and J 5 bases short, with 12 bases between. This CDR3 is 14 amino acids long. Germline-derived CDR1 and CDR2 are SGDLS and YYNGEE. The CDR3, as DNA: TGTGCCAGCAGCGTAGGAGGGGTCGGAGACGAGCAGTACTTC. Its translation: CASSVGGVGDEQYF.

V and J are TRBV5-4 and TRBJ2-7; unclear D gene. CDR3 length: 14 residues. Germline V gene lookup returns CDR1 SGHNT and CDR2 YYREEE (reference sequence). The V gene lost 0 bases and the J gene lost 4 bases, with 11 bases spanning the gap. CDR3 region: CASSLVATSYEQYF. CDR3 in DNA: TGTGCCAGCAGCTTGGTAGCCACCTCGTACGAGCAGTACTTC.

V usage is TRBV27 and J usage is TRBJ1-5, with D uncertain. V gave up 6 bases and J gave up 2 bases, with 14 bases separating them. Per germline, CDR1 MNHEY and CDR2 SMNVEV (reference sequence). The CDR3 sequence is 15 residues long. The CDR3 region is CASRQGSVGNQPQHF. The CDR3 DNA is TGTGCCAGCAGGCAAGGGAGTGTGGGCAATCAGCCCCAGCATTTT.

This clone has a handful of counts. Additional DNA sequences in this sample encode the identical CDR3. V gene TRBV5-6 combines with J gene TRBJ1-2; D gene ambiguous. The germline V gene encodes CDR1 SGHDT and CDR2 YYEEEE. This CDR3 spans 14 amino acids. V was pared by 0 bases and J by 7 bases, with 13 bases between. The chain's CDR3 is CASSLVSGLGGYTF. DNA of the CDR3: TGTGCCAGCAGCTTGGTGTCGGGGTTAGGTGGCTACACCTTC. Supplemented by reference TRBV5-6 and TRBJ1-2, the full variable domain reads DAGVTQSPTHLIKTRGQQVTLRCSPKSGHDTVSWYQQALGQGPQFIFQYYEEEERQRGNFPDRFSGHQFPNYSSELNVNALLLGDSALYLCASSLVSGLGGYTFGSGTRLTVV.

This clone was detected once. This chain links TRBV25-1 with TRBJ1-1, with TRBD1 matching 7 bases. Trimming removed 7 bases from V and 10 bases from J; junction bases left unmatched: 9. The CDR3 contains 12 residues. The germline gives CDR1 MGHDK, CDR2 SYGVNS. DNA of the CDR3: TGTGCCAGCACGTCGGGCAGGGGGGGAGCTTTCTTT. It specifies CASTSGRGGAFF.

The rearrangement uses TRBV5-6 and TRBJ2-5; D ambiguous. V dropped 4 bases and J dropped 5 bases, with 15 bases sitting between them. The CDR3 covers 14 residues. Germline V CDR1 and CDR2: SGHDT, YYEEEE. The CDR3 sequence is CASSLRNLRETQYF. DNA of the CDR3: TGTGCCAGCAGCCTGCGGAATCTTAGGGAGACCCAGTACTTC. Using reference TRBV5-6 and TRBJ2-5 for the parts outside the CDR3, the full variable domain is DAGVTQSPTHLIKTRGQQVTLRCSPKSGHDTVSWYQQALGQGPQFIFQYYEEEERQRGNFPDRFSGHQFPNYSSELNVNALLLGDSALYLCASSLRNLRETQYFGPGTRLLVL.

The chain has TRBV30 and TRBJ2-7; the match to TRBD1 covers 7 bases. There are 14 residues in the CDR3. The germline V gene has CDR1 GTSNPN and CDR2 SVGIG (reference sequence). V lost 2 bases, J lost 3 bases, and 7 bases stayed unmatched. CDR3 bases: TGTGCCTGGAGTCCGGGACAGTCGTTCTACGAGCAGTACTTC. Translation: CAWSPGQSFYEQYF.

The genes are TRBV10-3 and TRBJ2-4; D is uncertain. The CDR3 runs to 13 residues. Per germline, CDR1 ENHRY and CDR2 SYGVKD. Trimming shortened V by 6 bases and J by 0 bases, and 6 bases separated the two germline ends. Here the CDR3 reads CAIRNLAKNIQYF. CDR3 in DNA: TGTGCCATCAGGAACCTAGCCAAAAACATTCAGTACTTC.

The rearrangement links TRBV5-4 to TRBJ2-7; 11 bases line up with TRBD2. Germline CDR1 and CDR2: SGHNT and YYREEE (reference sequence). Trimming removed 0 bases from V and 3 bases from J; junction bases left unmatched: 2. CDR3 size: 15 residues. The CDR3 DNA reads as TGTGCCAGCAGCTTGGGACTAGCGGGGCACTACGAGCAGTACTTC. It is translated as CASSLGLAGHYEQYF.

The genes are TRBV11-2 and TRBJ2-5; D ambiguous. Trimming removed 4 bases at V and 7 bases at J, with 10 bases between. This CDR3 contains 12 residues. The V gene's germline CDR1 is SGHAT and CDR2 FQNNGV. CDR3 DNA: TGTGCCAGCAGCTCGGACGTGGGGACCCAGTACTTC. It translates to CASSSDVGTQYF.

This chain links TRBV16 with TRBJ2-7; 7 positions agree with TRBD2. Germline V gives CDR1 KGHSY, CDR2 FQNENV. The CDR3 loop spans 15 amino acids. The J segment lost 2 bases and the V segment lost 1 base, leaving 5 bases of the junction unmatched. Here the CDR3 DNA reads TGTGCCAGCAGCCAATTTCCAGGGACTACCTACGAGCAGTACTTC. Amino acids: CASSQFPGTTYEQYF. Complete variable domain (other parts from reference TRBV16 and TRBJ2-7): GEEVAQTPKHLVRGEGQKAKLYCAPIKGHSYVFWYQQVLKNEFKFLISFQNENVFDETGMPKERFSAKCLPNSPCSLEIQATKLEDSAVYFCASSQFPGTTYEQYFGPGTRLTVT.

The chain links TRBV9 to TRBJ2-5, with D possibly TRBD2 on 6 matching bases. Germline assignment: CDR1 SGDLS and CDR2 YYNGEE. The CDR3 is 15 amino acids. Trimming shortened V by 4 bases and J by 5 bases, and 18 bases separated the two germline ends. The CDR3 is CASSSGLGRGETQYF. The CDR3 nucleotides read TGTGCCAGCAGCTCCGGCCTCGGGAGAGGGGAGACCCAGTACTTC.